This T cell receptor beta chain was sequenced in a study of blood T cell repertoires in COVID-19. Using immunoSEQ multiplex PCR, the repertoire was profiled, and TCRdb retains in-frame clones only, with some absent. The data hold about 140,000 clones, with around 88% observed a single time. The junction had 8 bases not matched to a gene; V was cut back by 4 bases and J by 5 bases. The V gene's germline CDR1 is SGDLS and CDR2 YYNGEE. This CDR3 has 16 residues. This clone was counted a few times. This TCR was sampled from a woman aged 55-69 years with acute or convalescent COVID-19. The chain combines TRBV9 with TRBJ2-2, with 10 bases lining up with TRBD1. The sequencing sample was made of peripheral blood. The CDR3 loop reads CASSPRQGAGTGELFF. As DNA, the CDR3 is TGTGCCAGCAGCCCTAGACAGGGGGCGGGTACCGGGGAGCTGTTTTTT. Drawing the rest from reference TRBV9 and TRBJ2-2, the complete variable domain is DSGVTQTPKHLITATGQRVTLRCSPRSGDLSVYWYQQSLDQGLQFLIQYYNGEERAKGNILERFSAQQFPDLHSELNLSSLELGDSALYFCASSPRQGAGTGELFFGEGSRLTVL.